The next 26 T cell receptor beta chains were all read from a single sample in a study of T-cell reconstitution after alpha-beta-depleted transplantation in children (dated by TCRdb to the mid-2010s). The library was built by means of PCR. The sample was run on an Illumina HiSeq 2500. To normalize quantification of the TCRbeta repertoire, the TCR libraries were built with molecular barcoding that relied on unique molecular identifiers. Clones were called with MiXCR by TCRdb after fastp trimmed the public reads at Q25, and only in-frame beta chains were retained. Rows matching on CDR3 protein sequence are summarized as one entry with the most common DNA and genes. The sample yields about 500,000 distinct CDR3 sequences; 30% to 35% were counted once. The top ten constitute roughly 2.5% of the sample. The sample consisted of PBMCs from the stem cell graft donor, taken from the stem cell graft. These receptors were obtained from a human donor who donated a stem cell graft to a child with aplastic anemia.

This chain links TRBV9 with TRBJ1-1, with a possible D match to TRBD1 (6 bases). This CDR3 is built from 14 residues. Trimming removed 0 bases at V and 6 bases at J, with 12 bases between. Germline lookup yields CDR1 SGDLS and CDR2 YYNGEE. This CDR3 reads CASSVDMGASEAFF. The CDR3 bases are TGTGCCAGCAGCGTAGATATGGGGGCCTCTGAAGCTTTCTTT. Complete variable domain (other parts from reference TRBV9 and TRBJ1-1): DSGVTQTPKHLITATGQRVTLRCSPRSGDLSVYWYQQSLDQGLQFLIQYYNGEERAKGNILERFSAQQFPDLHSELNLSSLELGDSALYFCASSVDMGASEAFFGQGTRLTVV.

The CDR3 coding sequence is TGCGCCAGCAGCCAAGAATACCTTACCAAAGAGGTGTTTTTT. Encoded protein: CASSQEYLTKEVFF. The V gene is TRBV4-3, the J gene TRBJ1-4; D unclear. Per germline, CDR1 LGHNA and CDR2 YSLEER. The CDR3 is 14 residues long. Trimming removed 0 bases at V and 15 bases at J, with 17 bases between.

This chain connects TRBV7-8 to TRBJ2-1, with 10 bases fitting TRBD2. The germline gives CDR1 SGHVS, CDR2 FQNEAQ. Trimming took 1 base from V and 8 from J; bases not matched to a gene: 5. The length of the CDR3 is 15 residues. CDR3 in amino acids: CASSLETSGFDEQFF. CDR3 DNA sequence: TGTGCCAGCAGCTTAGAGACTAGCGGGTTCGATGAGCAGTTCTTC.

The chain is built from TRBV7-9 and TRBJ2-5; D is uncertain. V lost 6 bases to trimming and J lost 2 bases, with 19 bases between them. The CDR3 consists of 16 residues. Germline-derived CDR1 and CDR2 are SEHNR and FQNEAQ (reference sequence). CDR3 residues: CASRPTLQPHQETQYF. For the CDR3, the DNA is TGTGCCAGCAGACCAACCCTTCAACCTCATCAAGAGACCCAGTACTTC.

This clonotype was counted a few times. The J gene is TRBJ2-1, the V gene TRBV20-1, with D uncertain. The CDR3 is 11 residues long. The germline CDR1 and CDR2 sequences are DFQATT and SNEGSKA (reference sequence). In DNA, the CDR3 is TGCGCACCCGCGAGGCAGAATGAGCAGTTCTTC. Its translation is CAPARQNEQFF.

The J gene is TRBJ2-1, the V gene TRBV10-3; perhaps TRBD1 as D (5 bases). Germline-derived CDR1 and CDR2 are ENHRY and SYGVKD. CDR3 length: 15 residues. The ends were cut back, 3 bases at V and 6 bases at J, with 15 bases in the middle. CDR3 nucleotides: TGTGCCATCAGTGACCCAGGGCGATTAAGCAATGAGCAGTTCTTC. Its translation is CAISDPGRLSNEQFF.

The sample holds a few counts of this clonotype. The V and J genes are TRBV20-1 and TRBJ1-6; TRBD1 might be the D (6 bases). CDR3 size: 14 residues. CDR1 is DFQATT and CDR2 is SNEGSKA in the germline V gene (reference sequence). Trimming took 6 bases from V and 7 from J, leaving 16 bases between them. The CDR3 DNA sequence: TGCAGTGCCACACAGGGAAATGGAAATTCACCCCTCCACTTT. Amino acid sequence: CSATQGNGNSPLHF.

This clonotype has a count of ten or more. V gene TRBV5-1 combines with J gene TRBJ1-2; TRBD1 aligns across 7 bases. This CDR3 contains 14 residues. V was clipped by 0 bases and J by 5 bases; unmatched bases: 4. The V gene's germline CDR1 is SGHRS and CDR2 YFSETQ. The CDR3 region has the DNA TGCGCCAGCAGCTTGGGACAGGGTGCGTATGGCTACACCTTC. Residues: CASSLGQGAYGYTF.

This clonotype was detected a few times. V gene TRBV6-2 or TRBV6-3 combines with J gene TRBJ2-1; possibly TRBD2 for D (5 bases). V was cut by 0 bases and J by 5 bases, with 11 bases left in between. The CDR3 has 15 amino acids. CDR1 and CDR2 from the germline V gene are MNHEY and SVGEGT. CDR3 in DNA: TGTGCCAGCAGTTACTCAGGACTTTCTCACAATGAGCAGTTCTTC. Its translation is CASSYSGLSHNEQFF.

This chain joins TRBV6-2 or TRBV6-3 and TRBJ1-5, with unresolved D. Trimming removed 7 bases from V and 0 bases from J, with 4 bases in between. The CDR3 extends over 12 amino acids. The germline gives CDR1 MNHEY, CDR2 SVGEGT. This chain's CDR3 is CASTDSNQPQHF. The CDR3 DNA sequence: TGTGCCAGCACCGATAGCAATCAGCCCCAGCATTTT.

This clonotype has just one count. The chain is built from TRBV7-3 and TRBJ1-3, with D tentatively TRBD1 (6 bases). CDR1 and CDR2 from the germline V gene are SGHTA and FQGTGA. Trimming took 8 bases from V and 0 from J, leaving 11 bases between them. The CDR3 consists of 14 residues. CDR3 region: CASAGGGSGNTIYF. The CDR3 coding sequence is TGTGCCAGCGCGGGGGGCGGCTCTGGAAACACCATATATTTT. Filled out from reference TRBV7-3 and TRBJ1-3, the complete variable domain reads GAGVSQTPSNKVTEKGKYVELRCDPISGHTALYWYRQSLGQGPEFLIYFQGTGAADDSGLPNDRFFAVRPEGSVSTLKIQRTERGDSAVYLCASAGGGSGNTIYFGEGSWLTVV.

The rearrangement links TRBV30 to TRBJ2-1; perhaps D is TRBD1 or TRBD2 (5 bases each). The CDR3 is 15 amino acids. The V gene lost 2 bases and the J gene lost 9 bases, with 20 bases spanning the gap. The germline V gene encodes CDR1 GTSNPN and CDR2 SVGIG (reference sequence). The chain's CDR3 is CAWSRGAGLRSEQFF. In nucleotides, the CDR3 is TGTGCCTGGAGTAGAGGGGCCGGATTGAGGTCTGAGCAGTTCTTC. Using reference TRBV30 and TRBJ2-1 for the parts outside the CDR3, the full variable domain is SQTIHQWPATLVQPVGSPLSLECTVEGTSNPNLYWYRQAAGRGLQLLFYSVGIGQISSEVPQNLSASRPQDRQFILSSKKLLLSDSGFYLCAWSRGAGLRSEQFFGPGTRLTVL.

The chain is built from TRBV15 and TRBJ1-1; D not resolved. In germline, CDR1 is LNHNV, CDR2 YYDKDF (reference sequence). Trimming cost V 0 bases and J 9 bases, with 14 bases left between them. This CDR3 region has 14 residues. CDR3 coding DNA: TGTGCCACCAGCAGAGAGCGATTAGGCGGGAAAGCTTTCTTT. Protein sequence: CATSRERLGGKAFF.

The chain employs TRBV12-3 or TRBV12-4 and TRBJ2-1; 13 bases are shared with TRBD2. Trimming took 5 bases from V and 5 from J; bases not matched to a gene: 12. The CDR3 length is 18 residues. In DNA, the CDR3 is TGTGCCAGCAGTCTTGGACTAGCGGGAGCCCGCCGAAACAATGAGCAGTTCTTC. The encoded protein is CASSLGLAGARRNNEQFF.

This clonotype was seen a few times. The chain is built from TRBV5-1 and TRBJ1-2; 10 bases match TRBD1. The germline V gene encodes CDR1 SGHRS and CDR2 YFSETQ. The CDR3 sequence is 15 residues long. The V segment lost 4 bases and the J segment 6 bases; nucleotides outside the gene matches: 9. The CDR3 reads CASSPGPGTGDGYTF. The DNA of the CDR3 is TGCGCCAGCAGCCCAGGTCCCGGGACAGGGGATGGCTACACCTTC.

This clonotype was seen a few times. The J gene is TRBJ2-3, the V gene TRBV7-2, with 8 positions matching TRBD2. The CDR3 spans 16 residues. CDR1 is SGHTA and CDR2 is FQGNSA in the germline V gene. Germline trimming cut 1 base from V and 0 bases from J; bases unmatched to any gene: 3. CDR3 nucleotide sequence: TGTGCCAGCAGCTTAGGCCCTAGCGGGAGCACAGATACGCAGTATTTT. As protein: CASSLGPSGSTDTQYF.

Only a few counts were recorded for this clonotype. This rearrangement joins TRBV10-3 to TRBJ2-5, with 12 bases that match TRBD1. CDR3 length equals 14 residues. V lost 8 bases, J lost 5 bases, and 6 bases stayed unmatched. The germline V gene encodes CDR1 ENHRY and CDR2 SYGVKD. CDR3 protein: CAIAGTGGMETQYF. Here the CDR3 DNA reads TGTGCCATCGCGGGGACAGGGGGCATGGAGACCCAGTACTTC.

The chain joins TRBV7-6 to TRBJ2-1; 8 bases fit TRBD2. The CDR3 sequence is 18 residues long. V lost 0 bases to trimming and J lost 4 bases; unmatched junction nucleotides: 11. Germline V CDR1 and CDR2: SGHVS, FNYEAQ. In nucleotides, the CDR3 is TGTGCCAGCAGCTTAGCAACCCCGGCAGCGGGGGCATACAATGAGCAGTTCTTC. Amino acids: CASSLATPAAGAYNEQFF.

This chain's CDR3 is CASSQSLAGVADTQYF. In DNA form, the CDR3 reads TGCGCCAGCAGCCAAAGTCTAGCGGGAGTAGCAGATACGCAGTATTTT. The chain employs TRBV4-1 and TRBJ2-3; TRBD2 aligns across 10 bases. CDR3 size: 16 residues. With 2 bases clipped from V and 4 bases from J, the junction kept 6 bases outside the gene matches. CDR1 is MGHRA and CDR2 is YSYEKL in the germline V gene.

This clonotype was observed a handful of times. The genes are TRBV7-8 and TRBJ2-5, with a tentative D call TRBD2 (6 bases). From germline, CDR1 is SGHVS and CDR2 FQNEAQ. V was shortened by 1 base and J by 3 bases, with 24 bases between the two germline ends. CDR3 size: 19 residues. The CDR3 bases are TGTGCCAGCAGCTTAGTTCCCATCACAACTAGCCTGACAAAAGAGACCCAGTACTTC. This codes for CASSLVPITTSLTKETQYF.

The rearrangement uses TRBV7-8 and TRBJ1-1, with D possibly being TRBD1 (6 bases). This CDR3 is 16 amino acids long. CDR1 and CDR2 (germline): SGHVS, FQNEAQ. V shed 5 bases and J shed 5 bases, with 21 bases lying between them. The chain's CDR3 is CASSQEKFGGSTEAFF. For the CDR3, the DNA is TGTGCCAGCAGCCAGGAGAAGTTCGGGGGCAGTACTGAAGCTTTCTTT.

This clonotype was found a few times. This chain links TRBV11-2 with TRBJ2-3; D uncertain. The CDR3 length is 14 residues. From germline, CDR1 is SGHAT and CDR2 FQNNGV. V lost 0 bases and J lost 8, with 12 bases in between. CDR3 DNA: TGTGCCAGCAGCTTAGAGCCCAGGCCGGGTACGCAGTATTTT. Protein sequence: CASSLEPRPGTQYF.

V usage is TRBV2 and J usage is TRBJ2-1, with 7 bases that match TRBD2. The trim removed 0 bases at V and 6 bases at J, leaving 2 bases unmatched. The CDR3 consists of 14 residues. CDR1 is SNHLY and CDR2 is FYNNEI in the germline V gene. DNA of the CDR3: TGTGCCAGCAGTGAAGCTCGGACTAGCAATGAGCAGTTCTTC. Amino acids: CASSEARTSNEQFF.

This chain links TRBV6-5 with TRBJ2-5, with D hard to call. Germline V gene data show CDR1 as MNHEY and CDR2 as SVGAGI. The CDR3 has 12 amino acids. V gave up 7 bases and J gave up 2 bases, with 8 bases separating them. DNA for the CDR3: TGTGCCAGCAAGGGCTATCAAGAGACCCAGTACTTC. Its translation: CASKGYQETQYF.

This clonotype was seen more than once but under ten times. The chain combines TRBV6-1 with TRBJ2-1; weak D call: TRBD2 (6 bases). The CDR3 consists of 15 residues. Trimming stripped 5 bases from V and 6 bases from J, with 17 bases between. CDR1 is MNHNS, CDR2 SASEGT, per germline. The CDR3 sequence: CASSLQIGGGNEQFF. The CDR3 DNA sequence: TGTGCCAGCAGTCTGCAAATTGGGGGAGGCAATGAGCAGTTCTTC.

This clonotype was seen a handful of times. The chain recombines TRBV20-1 with TRBJ2-1; 14 nucleotides match TRBD2. With V trimmed by 6 bases and J by 0 bases, 10 bases remained unmatched. From germline, CDR1 is DFQATT and CDR2 SNEGSKA (reference sequence). The CDR3 runs to 18 residues. The CDR3 nucleotides are TGCAGTGCAGAAGGACTAGCGGGAGGAATTAGCTCCTACAATGAGCAGTTCTTC. Protein product: CSAEGLAGGISSYNEQFF.